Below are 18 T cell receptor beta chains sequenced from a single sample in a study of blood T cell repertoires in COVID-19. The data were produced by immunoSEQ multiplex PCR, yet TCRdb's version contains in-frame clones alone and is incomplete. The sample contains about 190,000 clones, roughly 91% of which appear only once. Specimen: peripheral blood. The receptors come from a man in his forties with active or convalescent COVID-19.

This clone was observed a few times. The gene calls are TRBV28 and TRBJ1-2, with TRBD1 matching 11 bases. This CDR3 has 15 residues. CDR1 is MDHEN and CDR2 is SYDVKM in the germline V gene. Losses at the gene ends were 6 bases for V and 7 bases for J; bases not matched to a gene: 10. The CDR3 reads CASRPRTGGAFGYTF. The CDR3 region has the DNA TGTGCCAGCAGACCCCGGACAGGGGGCGCATTTGGCTACACCTTC.

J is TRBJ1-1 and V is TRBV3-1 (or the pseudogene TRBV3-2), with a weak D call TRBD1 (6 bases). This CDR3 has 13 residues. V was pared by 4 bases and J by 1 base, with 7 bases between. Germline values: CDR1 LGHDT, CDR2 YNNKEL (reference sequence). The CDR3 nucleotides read TGTGCCAGCAGCCTACAGGGGAACACTGAAGCTTTCTTT. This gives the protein CASSLQGNTEAFF.

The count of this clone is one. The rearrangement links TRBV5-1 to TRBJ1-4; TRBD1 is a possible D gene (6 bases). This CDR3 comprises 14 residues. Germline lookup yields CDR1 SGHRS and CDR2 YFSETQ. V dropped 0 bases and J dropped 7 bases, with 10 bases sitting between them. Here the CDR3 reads CASSLGQAREKLFF. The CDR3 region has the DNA TGCGCCAGCAGCTTGGGACAGGCTCGTGAAAAACTGTTTTTT.

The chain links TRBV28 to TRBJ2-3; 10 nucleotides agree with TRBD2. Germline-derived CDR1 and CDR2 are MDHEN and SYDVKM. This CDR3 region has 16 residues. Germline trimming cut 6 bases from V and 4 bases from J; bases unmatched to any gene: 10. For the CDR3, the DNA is TGTGCCAGCAGAACTAGCGGGACTGGTTGGTCAGATACGCAGTATTTT. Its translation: CASRTSGTGWSDTQYF.

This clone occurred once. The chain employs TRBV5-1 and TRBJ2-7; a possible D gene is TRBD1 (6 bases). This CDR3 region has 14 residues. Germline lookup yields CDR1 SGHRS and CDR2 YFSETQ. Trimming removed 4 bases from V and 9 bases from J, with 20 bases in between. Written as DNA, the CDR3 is TGCGCCAGCAGCCAAACGCACAGGGTAGGAGTGCAGTACTTC. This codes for CASSQTHRVGVQYF.

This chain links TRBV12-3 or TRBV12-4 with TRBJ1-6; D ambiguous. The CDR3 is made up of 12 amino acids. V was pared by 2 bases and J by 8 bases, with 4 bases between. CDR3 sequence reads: CASSLSDSPLHF. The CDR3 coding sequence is TGTGCCAGCAGTTTATCGGATTCACCCCTCCACTTT.

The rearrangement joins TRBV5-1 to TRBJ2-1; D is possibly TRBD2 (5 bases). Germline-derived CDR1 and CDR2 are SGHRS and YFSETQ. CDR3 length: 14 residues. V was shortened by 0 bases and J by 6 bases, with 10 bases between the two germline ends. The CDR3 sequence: CASSLVASLNEQFF. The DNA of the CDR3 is TGCGCCAGCAGCTTGGTAGCGAGCCTCAATGAGCAGTTCTTC. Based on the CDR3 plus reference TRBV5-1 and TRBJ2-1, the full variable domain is KAGVTQTPRYLIKTRGQQVTLSCSPISGHRSVSWYQQTPGQGLQFLFEYFSETQRNKGNFPGRFSGRQFSNSRSEMNVSTLELGDSALYLCASSLVASLNEQFFGPGTRLTVL.

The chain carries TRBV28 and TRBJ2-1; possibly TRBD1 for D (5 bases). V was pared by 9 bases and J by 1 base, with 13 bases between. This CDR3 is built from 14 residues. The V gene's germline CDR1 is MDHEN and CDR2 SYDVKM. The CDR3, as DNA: TGTGCCAGTTTAAGGGGCGGATCCTACAATGAGCAGTTCTTC. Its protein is CASLRGGSYNEQFF.

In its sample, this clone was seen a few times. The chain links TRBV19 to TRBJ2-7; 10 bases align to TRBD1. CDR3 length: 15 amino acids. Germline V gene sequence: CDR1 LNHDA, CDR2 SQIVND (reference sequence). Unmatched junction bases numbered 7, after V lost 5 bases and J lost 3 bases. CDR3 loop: CASSVNRDRGYEQYF. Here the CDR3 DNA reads TGTGCCAGTAGTGTCAACCGGGACAGGGGCTACGAGCAGTACTTC.

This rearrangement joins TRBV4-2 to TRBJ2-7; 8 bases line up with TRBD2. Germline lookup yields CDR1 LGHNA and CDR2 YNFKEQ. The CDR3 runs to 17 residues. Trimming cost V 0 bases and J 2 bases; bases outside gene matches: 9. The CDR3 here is CASSQDRTSRGPYEQYF. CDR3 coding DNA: TGTGCCAGCAGCCAAGATCGGACTAGCCGGGGGCCCTACGAGCAGTACTTC.

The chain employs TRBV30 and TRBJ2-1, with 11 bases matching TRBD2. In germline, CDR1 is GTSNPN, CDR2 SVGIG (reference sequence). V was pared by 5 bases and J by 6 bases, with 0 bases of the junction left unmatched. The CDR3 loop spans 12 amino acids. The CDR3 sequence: CAWGTSGNEQFF. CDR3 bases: TGTGCCTGGGGGACTAGCGGCAATGAGCAGTTCTTC.

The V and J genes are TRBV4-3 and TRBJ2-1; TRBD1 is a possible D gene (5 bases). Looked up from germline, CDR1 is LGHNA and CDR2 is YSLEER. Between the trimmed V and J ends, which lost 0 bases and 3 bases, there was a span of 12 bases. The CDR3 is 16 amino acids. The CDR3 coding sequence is TGCGCCAGCAGCCAAGATCAATGGCAGGGCTACAATGAGCAGTTCTTC. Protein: CASSQDQWQGYNEQFF.

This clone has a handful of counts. The CDR3 region is CASSLSGQGGSEQYF. The CDR3 coding sequence is TGTGCCAGCAGTTTATCGGGACAGGGTGGTTCCGAGCAGTACTTC. This chain joins TRBV27 and TRBJ2-7; 9 positions agree with TRBD1. Germline lookup yields CDR1 MNHEY and CDR2 SMNVEV (reference sequence). The length of the CDR3 is 15 residues. The J segment lost 6 bases and the V segment lost 0 bases, leaving 6 bases of the junction unmatched.

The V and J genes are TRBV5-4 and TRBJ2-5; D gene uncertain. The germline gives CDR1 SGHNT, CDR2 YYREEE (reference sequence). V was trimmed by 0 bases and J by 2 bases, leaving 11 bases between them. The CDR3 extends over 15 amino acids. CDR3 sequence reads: CASSLGQSPQETQYF. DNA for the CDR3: TGTGCCAGCAGCTTGGGGCAGTCCCCGCAAGAGACCCAGTACTTC.

For the CDR3, the DNA is TGTGCCAGCGCGGACAGCAGCAATCAGCCCCAGCATTTT. This translates into CASADSSNQPQHF. The chain employs TRBV18 and TRBJ1-5; TRBD1 might be the D (6 bases). The CDR3 runs to 13 residues. The V and J ends lost 8 bases and 1 base respectively, with 9 bases between them. From germline, CDR1 is KGHSH and CDR2 LQKENI.

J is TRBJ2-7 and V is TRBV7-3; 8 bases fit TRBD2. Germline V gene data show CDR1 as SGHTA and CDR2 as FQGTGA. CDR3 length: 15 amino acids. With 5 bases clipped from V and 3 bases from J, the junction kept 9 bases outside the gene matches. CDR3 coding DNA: TGTGCCAGCAGCCCCGGGGGGGGGTTAGGCTACGAGCAGTACTTC. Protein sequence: CASSPGGGLGYEQYF.

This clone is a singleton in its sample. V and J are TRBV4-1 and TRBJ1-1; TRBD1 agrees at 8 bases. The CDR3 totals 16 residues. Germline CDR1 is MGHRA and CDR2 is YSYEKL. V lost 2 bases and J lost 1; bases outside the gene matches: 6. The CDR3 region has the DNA TGCGCCAGCAGCCAACCAGACAGGGGCAGGAACACTGAAGCTTTCTTT. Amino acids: CASSQPDRGRNTEAFF.

CDR3 sequence (DNA): TGTGCCAGCAGCCAAGAGGGAGTCTATGGCTACACCTTC. Translation gives CASSQEGVYGYTF. The rearrangement links TRBV3-1 (or the pseudogene TRBV3-2) to TRBJ1-2; D remains unclear. This CDR3 spans 13 amino acids. From germline, CDR1 is LGHDT and CDR2 YNNKEL (reference sequence). Trimming cost V 0 bases and J 4 bases, with 6 bases left between them.